The 25 T cell receptor beta chains below come from one sample, sequenced in a study of OX40 agonist ivuxolimab in advanced cancers. This table comes from immunoSEQ multiplex PCR, and its TCRdb copy is limited to in-frame clones, with some not included. Of under 150,000 clones listed, roughly nine tenths are singletons. The sequencing used CD4+ or CD8+ T cells sorted from blood, collected in a trial of the OX40 agonist ivuxolimab. These receptors all come from an adult with an advanced solid tumor such as melanoma, head and neck, liver or kidney cancer.

This chain links TRBV27 with TRBJ2-7; D possibly corresponds to TRBD2 (6 bases). This CDR3 comprises 12 residues. Germline V gene data show CDR1 as MNHEY and CDR2 as SMNVEV (reference sequence). The ends were cut back, 4 bases at V and 7 bases at J, with 11 bases in the middle. In DNA form, the CDR3 reads TGTGCCAGCAGTTCCGGGGGTATTGAGCAGTACTTC. Translation: CASSSGGIEQYF.

The rearrangement links TRBV7-2 to TRBJ2-5; D possibly corresponds to TRBD1 (5 bases). The CDR3 contains 15 residues. The V gene's germline CDR1 is SGHTA and CDR2 FQGNSA. V lost 1 base to trimming and J lost 5 bases, with 14 bases between them. As DNA, the CDR3 is TGTGCCAGCAGCTTAGGCGACAGAAAGTATGAGACCCAGTACTTC. Protein product: CASSLGDRKYETQYF.

This chain connects TRBV7-2 to TRBJ2-3, with 10 bases lining up with TRBD2. The germline V gene encodes CDR1 SGHTA and CDR2 FQGNSA. The V gene end was trimmed by 5 bases and the J gene end by 2 bases; junction bases not matched to a gene: 7. This CDR3 comprises 16 residues. The CDR3 region has the DNA TGTGCCAGCAGCCGATTAGCGGGGGGTAACACAGATACGCAGTATTTT. Protein product: CASSRLAGGNTDTQYF. The full variable domain, in which reference TRBV7-2 and TRBJ2-3 provide the parts outside the CDR3, is GAGVSQSPSNKVTEKGKDVELRCDPISGHTALYWYRQSLGQGLEFLIYFQGNSAPDKSGLPSDRFSAERTGGSVSTLTIQRTQQEDSAVYLCASSRLAGGNTDTQYFGPGTRLTVL.

This clone has only a few counts. The chain links TRBV5-4 to TRBJ1-6; D is perhaps TRBD1 (6 bases). V lost 4 bases, J lost 6 bases, and 14 bases lay in between. The CDR3 covers 15 residues. Germline V gene sequence: CDR1 SGHNT, CDR2 YYREEE (reference sequence). The CDR3 coding sequence is TGTGCCAGCAGCCCCCTCGACAGGACTAATTCACCCCTCCACTTT. Translated: CASSPLDRTNSPLHF.

This chain connects TRBV5-1 to TRBJ1-6; 9 bases align to TRBD1. Looked up from germline, CDR1 is SGHRS and CDR2 is YFSETQ. Trimming at V came to 4 bases and at J to 0 bases, leaving 8 bases not matched to a gene. This CDR3 spans 18 amino acids. CDR3 loop: CASSGGTGKNSYNSPLHF. CDR3 coding DNA: TGCGCCAGCAGCGGGGGGACAGGGAAGAACTCCTATAATTCACCCCTCCACTTT.

The V call is TRBV5-4, the J call TRBJ1-5, with D possibly TRBD1 on 5 matching bases. The CDR3 loop spans 16 amino acids. Germline CDR1 and CDR2: SGHNT and YYREEE (reference sequence). Trimming took 0 bases from V and 4 from J, leaving 14 bases between them. CDR3 nucleotide sequence: TGTGCCAGCAGCTTGGTAGGAGGGGTGGGAAATCAGCCCCAGCATTTT. It encodes CASSLVGGVGNQPQHF.

This rearrangement joins TRBV9 to TRBJ1-1; the D gene is possibly TRBD1 (6 bases). The V gene lost 5 bases and the J gene lost 0 bases, with 14 bases spanning the gap. The CDR3 has 15 residues. Germline V lookup: CDR1 SGDLS, CDR2 YYNGEE. The CDR3 spells CASRRGVGMNTEAFF. CDR3 DNA: TGTGCCAGCAGAAGGGGGGTCGGGATGAACACTGAAGCTTTCTTT. The full variable domain, in which reference TRBV9 and TRBJ1-1 provide the parts outside the CDR3, is DSGVTQTPKHLITATGQRVTLRCSPRSGDLSVYWYQQSLDQGLQFLIQYYNGEERAKGNILERFSAQQFPDLHSELNLSSLELGDSALYFCASRRGVGMNTEAFFGQGTRLTVV.

Turning to this clone: The identical CDR3 is also encoded by other nucleotide sequences in the sample. The CDR3 DNA follows: TGTGCCAGCAGTTATGACGGTGTCTATGGCTACACCTTC. Translation gives CASSYDGVYGYTF. V gene TRBV6-5 combines with J gene TRBJ1-2, with no clear D. Germline V gives CDR1 MNHEY, CDR2 SVGAGI. Trimming removed 3 bases at V and 4 bases at J, with 9 bases between. This CDR3 region has 13 residues.

The V gene is TRBV18, the J gene TRBJ1-4, with 8 positions matching TRBD1. The CDR3 sequence is 15 residues long. Per germline, CDR1 KGHSH and CDR2 LQKENI. The trim removed 3 bases at V and 5 bases at J, leaving 5 bases unmatched. The CDR3 coding sequence is TGTGCCAGCTCACCGTCGGGACAGGCCAATGAAAAACTGTTTTTT. This gives the protein CASSPSGQANEKLFF.

The chain employs TRBV9 and TRBJ2-2; D not resolved. The germline gives CDR1 SGDLS, CDR2 YYNGEE. Trimming cost V 4 bases and J 8 bases, with 12 bases left between them. The CDR3 contains 13 residues. CDR3 protein: CASSQTDSGELFF. In nucleotides, the CDR3 is TGTGCCAGCAGCCAAACTGATTCGGGGGAGCTGTTTTTT.

The chain uses TRBV2 and TRBJ1-4, with 7 bases lining up with TRBD1. CDR3 length: 14 residues. Germline CDR1 and CDR2: SNHLY and FYNNEI. The V and J ends lost 4 bases and 3 bases, in that order; junction bases with no gene match: 2. The CDR3 reads CASSGTGSNEKLFF. DNA for the CDR3: TGTGCCAGCAGTGGGACAGGATCTAATGAAAAACTGTTTTTT.

The CDR3 region is CASSFNAGSKYF. In nucleotides, the CDR3 is TGTGCCAGCAGCTTTAACGCGGGCTCCAAGTACTTC. The V and J genes are TRBV7-2 and TRBJ2-5, with D possibly being TRBD2 (5 bases). Germline CDR1 and CDR2: SGHTA and FQGNSA. V was trimmed by 3 bases and J by 12 bases, leaving 14 bases between them. The CDR3 has 12 residues.

This clone was observed a handful of times. This chain connects TRBV18 to TRBJ2-7; weak D call: TRBD2 (6 bases). Between the trimmed V and J ends, which lost 10 bases and 6 bases, there was a span of 19 bases. The germline V gene encodes CDR1 KGHSH and CDR2 LQKENI. The CDR3 covers 13 residues. CDR3 in DNA: TGTGCCACCGCACCAACCCGGGAGAGCGAGCAGTACTTC. Protein: CATAPTRESEQYF.

J is TRBJ1-5 and V is TRBV15; 9 bases fit TRBD1. V trimming: 5 bases; J trimming: 6 bases; junction bases outside the gene matches: 5. Germline CDR1 is LNHNV and CDR2 is YYDKDF (reference sequence). This CDR3 region has 14 residues. CDR3 DNA sequence: TGTGCCACCAGCCGGGACAGGGTGGGTCAGCCCCAGCATTTT. Protein product: CATSRDRVGQPQHF.

This clone was picked up a small number of times. This chain's CDR3 is CASSLSPDRENSPLHF. Here the CDR3 DNA reads TGTGCCAGCAGCTTAAGCCCGGACAGGGAGAATTCACCCCTCCACTTT. This chain uses TRBV7-6 with TRBJ1-6, with 8 bases matching TRBD1. V shed 2 bases and J 7 bases; nucleotides not matched to a gene: 7. The CDR3 is 16 residues long. Germline V lookup: CDR1 SGHVS, CDR2 FNYEAQ. Variable domain in full (rest from reference TRBV7-6 and TRBJ1-6): GAGVSQSPRYKVTKRGQDVALRCDPISGHVSLYWYRQALGQGPEFLTYFNYEAQQDKSGLPNDRFSAERPEGSISTLTIQRTEQRDSAMYRCASSLSPDRENSPLHFGNGTRLTVT.

The chain recombines TRBV27 with TRBJ2-7; 10 bases map to TRBD1. This CDR3 is 15 amino acids long. After removal of 8 bases from V and 7 bases from J, the junction contained 14 bases not matched to a gene. The germline V gene encodes CDR1 MNHEY and CDR2 SMNVEV (reference sequence). CDR3 region: CASGTFRQGAREQYF. The CDR3 DNA follows: TGTGCCAGCGGAACCTTCCGACAGGGGGCGCGTGAGCAGTACTTC.

The chain uses TRBV29-1 and TRBJ1-3, with TRBD1 identical over 7 bases. This CDR3 is built from 13 residues. V was clipped by 4 bases and J by 4 bases; unmatched bases: 4. Germline V CDR1 and CDR2: SQVTM, ANQGSEA. The DNA of the CDR3 is TGCAGCGTTGGCCAGGGGGGCGGAAACACCATATATTTT. It yields the protein CSVGQGGGNTIYF.

Remarks on this clone: Other DNA sequences within the sample encode an identical CDR3. The genes are TRBV28 and TRBJ1-3, with D uncertain. The V end lost 8 bases, the J end lost 0 bases, and 2 bases lay between the germline ends. The CDR3 runs 11 residues. Germline V gene sequence: CDR1 MDHEN, CDR2 SYDVKM. This CDR3 is CASSSGNTIYF. The CDR3 bases are TGTGCCAGCTCCTCTGGAAACACCATATATTTT.

This rearrangement joins TRBV7-9 to TRBJ1-1; TRBD1 agrees at 7 bases. Germline V gene lookup returns CDR1 SEHNR and CDR2 FQNEAQ (reference sequence). V lost 2 bases to trimming and J lost 0 bases; unmatched junction nucleotides: 12. This CDR3 comprises 18 residues. CDR3 sequence (DNA): TGTGCCAGCAGCTTACGGGAGACAGGGAAGAGGGTGAACACTGAAGCTTTCTTT. It yields the protein CASSLRETGKRVNTEAFF.

The chain employs TRBV4-3 and TRBJ2-3, with 7 bases identical to TRBD2. CDR3 length equals 18 residues. V lost 4 bases and J lost 2; bases outside the gene matches: 15. Per germline, CDR1 LGHNA and CDR2 YSLEER. CDR3 region: CASSLSSPIAGFTDTQYF. The CDR3 DNA follows: TGCGCCAGCAGCCTTTCAAGTCCCATAGCGGGTTTCACAGATACGCAGTATTTT.

This clone has just one count. The rearrangement uses TRBV28 and TRBJ2-2, with D perhaps matching TRBD2 (7 bases). Germline CDR1 reads MDHEN; CDR2 reads SYDVKM. V shed 6 bases and J shed 3 bases, with 11 bases lying between them. The CDR3 extends over 14 amino acids. In DNA, the CDR3 is TGTGCCAGCAGCCTGGGGGGGCACACCGGGGAGCTGTTTTTT. Amino acid sequence: CASSLGGHTGELFF.

The chain combines TRBV2 with TRBJ1-5; no reliable D call. In germline, CDR1 is SNHLY, CDR2 FYNNEI. The CDR3 contains 13 residues. The ends were cut back, 7 bases at V and 0 bases at J, with 7 bases in the middle. In nucleotides, the CDR3 is TGTGCCAGCATGGAGAATAGCAATCAGCCCCAGCATTTT. Protein: CASMENSNQPQHF.

The rearrangement uses TRBV6-1 and TRBJ1-6; TRBD1 might be the D (5 bases). The germline V gene has CDR1 MNHNS and CDR2 SASEGT. The CDR3 runs 11 residues. V gave up 5 bases and J gave up 14 bases, with 10 bases separating them. The DNA for the CDR3 is TGTGCCAGCAGTCAGGGCGCTACCCTCCACTTT. Translating gives CASSQGATLHF.

The genes are TRBV2 and TRBJ2-3; tentatively, D is TRBD2 (6 bases). Deletions cut 7 bases from V and 4 bases from J, with 21 bases between. The CDR3 spans 16 residues. Germline CDR1 reads SNHLY; CDR2 reads FYNNEI. CDR3 loop: CASTTPGLEDADTQYF. In nucleotides, the CDR3 is TGTGCCAGCACGACCCCGGGACTGGAGGACGCAGATACGCAGTATTTT.

The chain couples TRBV18 to TRBJ2-1; D might be TRBD2 (6 bases). Between the trimmed V and J ends, which lost 3 bases and 0 bases, there was a span of 9 bases. Germline CDR1 KGHSH, CDR2 LQKENI. The CDR3 contains 15 residues. The CDR3 DNA reads TGTGCCAGCTCACCTTACGGGGGCTCCTACAATGAGCAGTTCTTC. This gives the protein CASSPYGGSYNEQFF.